Listed here are 28 T cell receptor beta chains from one sample, sequenced in a study of cytomegalovirus exposure and HLA in healthy donors. PCR employed 60 Vbeta and 13 Jbeta primers. Generated by immunoSEQ multiplex PCR, the TCRdb table keeps only in-frame clones and is missing some. Of around 31,000 clones listed, around 87% are singletons. The sequencing input was PBMCs. Every receptor here comes from a boy aged 10-17 years in good health and CMV-seronegative.

This clone was seen more than once but under ten times. CDR3 sequence: CASREDRDDTGELFF. The CDR3 coding sequence is TGTGCCAGCAGGGAGGACAGGGATGACACCGGGGAGCTGTTTTTT. The rearrangement joins TRBV25-1 to TRBJ2-2, with TRBD1 matching over 8 bases. With 6 bases clipped from V and 3 bases from J, the junction kept 6 bases outside the gene matches. Germline V gives CDR1 MGHDK, CDR2 SYGVNS. This CDR3 region has 15 residues.

The rearrangement links TRBV27 to TRBJ1-5; 7 positions match TRBD1. V lost 5 bases to trimming and J lost 3 bases; unmatched junction nucleotides: 16. The CDR3 contains 18 residues. Germline V gives CDR1 MNHEY, CDR2 SMNVEV (reference sequence). The CDR3 DNA reads as TGTGCCAGCAGTATGAGAGGCCCACAGGGGTCGAACAATCAGCCCCAGCATTTT. Translated, it gives CASSMRGPQGSNNQPQHF.

This clone was detected a few times. The chain links TRBV4-1 to TRBJ1-1, with a weak D call TRBD1 (6 bases). Trimming removed 3 bases at V and 8 bases at J, with 13 bases between. The CDR3 loop spans 13 amino acids. CDR1 MGHRA and CDR2 YSYEKL come from the germline V gene. For the CDR3, the DNA is TGCGCCAGCAGCCAGAGGGGGGGGTACGAAGCTTTCTTT. Protein sequence: CASSQRGGYEAFF.

V is TRBV19 and J is TRBJ1-6; D is possibly TRBD1 (5 bases). V lost 2 bases and J 2 bases, leaving 7 bases between the germline ends. The germline CDR1 and CDR2 sequences are LNHDA and SQIVND (reference sequence). The CDR3 length is 15 residues. CDR3 sequence (DNA): TGTGCCAGTAGTATACAGGGCCCCTATAATTCACCCCTCCACTTT. This gives the protein CASSIQGPYNSPLHF.

The chain employs TRBV6-5 and TRBJ1-2, with TRBD1 identical over 8 bases. Germline CDR1 reads MNHEY; CDR2 reads SVGAGI. V gave up 7 bases and J gave up 8 bases; unmatched junction bases: 6. The CDR3 extends over 12 amino acids. CDR3 sequence: CASTQQGGGYTF. DNA of the CDR3: TGTGCCAGCACCCAACAGGGGGGAGGCTACACCTTC.

A single count supports this clone. The chain couples TRBV11-3 to TRBJ1-1; D uncertain. CDR3 length equals 14 residues. Trimming left V 0 bases short and J 3 bases short, with 8 bases between. Germline-derived CDR1 and CDR2 are SGHNT and YENEEA. The chain's CDR3 is CASSLDGVDTEAFF. CDR3 nucleotide sequence: TGTGCCAGCAGCTTAGATGGAGTTGACACTGAAGCTTTCTTT.

DNA for the CDR3: TGTGCCAGCAGCGACTCCCCTAGCGGGGGGACGGAGCAGTTCTTC. Translation: CASSDSPSGGTEQFF. The chain has TRBV5-6 and TRBJ2-1; TRBD2 matches 11 bases. Germline V gene lookup returns CDR1 SGHDT and CDR2 YYEEEE. V was clipped by 4 bases and J by 10 bases; unmatched bases: 10. This CDR3 spans 15 amino acids.

This chain connects TRBV25-1 to TRBJ2-7; 7 bases map to TRBD1. Germline loops: CDR1 MGHDK, CDR2 SYGVNS. The ends lost 1 base at V and 5 bases at J; junction bases unmatched: 8. The CDR3 runs 15 residues. CDR3 sequence (DNA): TGTGCCAGCAGTGAATTAGGTAGTCAGGGGGACGAGCAGTACTTC. Its protein product is CASSELGSQGDEQYF.

This chain joins TRBV5-5 and TRBJ2-1; 7 nucleotides match TRBD1. With V trimmed by 5 bases and J by 2 bases, 7 bases remained unmatched. This CDR3 has 15 residues. Germline values: CDR1 SGHKS, CDR2 YYEKEE (reference sequence). In nucleotides, the CDR3 is TGTGCCAGCAGTACTACAGGGGCGGCCTACAATGAGCAGTTCTTC. Residues: CASSTTGAAYNEQFF.

The rearrangement joins TRBV19 to TRBJ2-7, with D possibly TRBD1 on 6 matching bases. The germline CDR1 and CDR2 sequences are LNHDA and SQIVND (reference sequence). The CDR3 totals 15 residues. V gave up 3 bases and J gave up 2 bases, with 14 bases separating them. The DNA of the CDR3 is TGTGCCAGTAGTATCGACAGGCAAGGTCCCTACGAGCAGTACTTC. Translated, it gives CASSIDRQGPYEQYF.

This clone has just a few counts. The gene calls are TRBV2 and TRBJ2-1, with TRBD2 matching over 12 bases. Trimming took 4 bases from V and 6 from J; bases not matched to a gene: 7. Germline lookup yields CDR1 SNHLY and CDR2 FYNNEI. The CDR3 is 16 residues long. CDR3 DNA: TGTGCCAGCAGTGGGTCGACTAGCGGGGGAGGCAATGAGCAGTTCTTC. Translated: CASSGSTSGGGNEQFF.

The chain employs TRBV11-3 and TRBJ2-3; TRBD2 aligns across 9 bases. Germline V gene data show CDR1 as SGHNT and CDR2 as YENEEA. V gave up 1 base and J gave up 2 bases; unmatched junction bases: 4. This CDR3 region has 16 residues. CDR3 sequence: CASSLGQRGATDTQYF. Here the CDR3 DNA reads TGTGCCAGCAGCTTAGGGCAGCGGGGGGCCACAGATACGCAGTATTTT.

The gene calls are TRBV27 and TRBJ2-7, with a possible D match to TRBD2 (7 bases). Germline-derived CDR1 and CDR2 are MNHEY and SMNVEV (reference sequence). The V gene lost 8 bases and the J gene lost 4 bases, with 15 bases spanning the gap. This CDR3 has 13 residues. CDR3 bases: TGTGCCAGCGAGGGGGGGGTCCCTTACGAGCAGTACTTC. Its translation: CASEGGVPYEQYF.

The rearrangement uses TRBV29-1 and TRBJ2-1; D may be TRBD2 (6 bases). There are 13 residues in the CDR3. The germline V and J ends were trimmed by 5 bases and 5 bases, with 13 bases remaining between them. CDR1 and CDR2 from the germline V gene are SQVTM and ANQGSEA. CDR3 amino acids: CSVSHGGNNEQFF. The CDR3 bases are TGCAGCGTTTCCCATGGAGGGAACAATGAGCAGTTCTTC.

V gene TRBV7-9 combines with J gene TRBJ2-5, with 8 bases lining up with TRBD1. The CDR3 totals 17 residues. V lost 1 base, J lost 3 bases, and 10 bases stayed unmatched. CDR1 SEHNR and CDR2 FQNEAQ come from the germline V gene (reference sequence). The DNA for the CDR3 is TGTGCCAGCAGCTTAGGTTCGCCCAGGGGGCGCGAAGAGACCCAGTACTTC. This codes for CASSLGSPRGREETQYF.

This chain joins TRBV5-1 and TRBJ2-7; D gene unclear. CDR3 length equals 14 residues. Looked up from germline, CDR1 is SGHRS and CDR2 is YFSETQ. V was shortened by 0 bases and J by 2 bases, with 9 bases between the two germline ends. This CDR3 reads CASSLVGNTYEQYF. The CDR3, as DNA: TGCGCCAGCAGCTTGGTGGGCAATACCTACGAGCAGTACTTC.

The chain is built from TRBV11-2 and TRBJ2-5; TRBD2 matches 7 bases. The CDR3 contains 14 residues. V dropped 3 bases and J dropped 2; count of bases not matched to a gene: 3. Per germline, CDR1 SGHAT and CDR2 FQNNGV. CDR3 residues: CASSFGGIQETQYF. The CDR3 DNA reads TGTGCCAGCAGCTTCGGGGGGATTCAAGAGACCCAGTACTTC.

This chain connects TRBV4-1 to TRBJ1-5, with D possibly being TRBD1 (5 bases). The CDR3 spans 16 residues. V was shortened by 0 bases and J by 0 bases, with 9 bases between the two germline ends. Looked up from germline, CDR1 is MGHRA and CDR2 is YSYEKL. As DNA, the CDR3 is TGCGCCAGCAGCCAAGACGGGGGGGATAGCAATCAGCCCCAGCATTTT. Amino acid sequence: CASSQDGGDSNQPQHF.

The chain joins TRBV4-2 to TRBJ2-3, with TRBD2 matching 10 bases. V was pared by 0 bases and J by 1 base, with 1 base of the junction left unmatched. The CDR3 consists of 16 residues. Looked up from germline, CDR1 is LGHNA and CDR2 is YNFKEQ. The CDR3 DNA reads as TGTGCCAGCAGCCAAGAACTAGCGGGGCGCACAGATACGCAGTATTTT. The encoded protein is CASSQELAGRTDTQYF.

The chain employs TRBV30 and TRBJ1-5, with 8 bases that match TRBD1. V shed 4 bases and J 5 bases; nucleotides not matched to a gene: 16. CDR3 length: 17 amino acids. In germline, CDR1 is GTSNPN, CDR2 SVGIG (reference sequence). This chain's CDR3 is CAWNETGEGNVDQPQHF. CDR3 nucleotide sequence: TGTGCCTGGAATGAGACAGGGGAAGGGAATGTAGATCAGCCCCAGCATTTT.

V usage is TRBV6-1 and J usage is TRBJ2-3, with TRBD2 matching over 10 bases. CDR3 length: 15 residues. V trimming: 2 bases; J trimming: 6 bases; junction bases outside the gene matches: 5. From germline, CDR1 is MNHNS and CDR2 SASEGT. The CDR3 sequence: CASSEISGGADTQYF. The CDR3 DNA follows: TGTGCCAGCAGTGAAATAAGCGGGGGGGCCGATACGCAGTATTTT.

The chain joins TRBV30 to TRBJ2-7; D may be TRBD1 (6 bases). Germline lookup yields CDR1 GTSNPN and CDR2 SVGIG (reference sequence). CDR3 length: 13 amino acids. Trimming stripped 2 bases from V and 3 bases from J, with 11 bases between. CDR3 sequence reads: CAWSKGQHYEQYF. The CDR3 coding sequence is TGTGCCTGGAGTAAAGGACAGCACTACGAGCAGTACTTC.

The J gene is TRBJ2-1, the V gene TRBV1; the table names TRBD2, a call not compared with the DNA. TRBV1 is an annotated pseudogene. This CDR3 region has 13 residues. CDR3 sequence (DNA): TGCACCAGCCCCCGCCGGGAGACCCGGGGGCAGTTCTTC. The encoded protein is CTSPRRETRGQFF.

This chain links TRBV18 with TRBJ1-1; 7 nucleotides align to TRBD1. The CDR3 consists of 15 residues. V shed 3 bases, J shed 3 bases, and the junction held 7 bases outside the gene matches. Germline V gene sequence: CDR1 KGHSH, CDR2 LQKENI. The CDR3 DNA sequence: TGTGCCAGCTCACCGGGGACAGAATTGTACACTGAAGCTTTCTTT. This gives the protein CASSPGTELYTEAFF.

The rearrangement links TRBV14 to TRBJ2-5; 7 bases map to TRBD1. The end of the DNA fits TRBJ2-7 better, so the J call may be wrong. Germline V gene lookup returns CDR1 SGHDN and CDR2 FVKESK. The CDR3 has 15 residues. The CDR3 here is CASSQITGVAGEQYF. CDR3 DNA: TGTGCCAGCAGCCAGATCACAGGGGTTGCTGGCGAGCAGTACTTC.

This clone was recorded a few times. V usage is TRBV6-5 and J usage is TRBJ1-1; D gene uncertain. The germline V and J ends were trimmed by 6 bases and 0 bases, with 8 bases remaining between them. Germline V lookup: CDR1 MNHEY, CDR2 SVGAGI. This CDR3 has 13 amino acids. The CDR3 region has the DNA TGTGCCAGCAGCCGGGTAGTGAACACTGAAGCTTTCTTT. Its protein is CASSRVVNTEAFF.

V usage is TRBV6-1 and J usage is TRBJ2-5; the match to TRBD1 covers 10 bases. This CDR3 is built from 16 residues. Germline lookup yields CDR1 MNHNS and CDR2 SASEGT. V gave up 4 bases and J gave up 5 bases; unmatched junction bases: 10. CDR3 protein: CASSVSLTGGYETQYF. The CDR3 bases are TGTGCCAGCAGTGTTAGTCTGACAGGGGGCTATGAGACCCAGTACTTC.

The CDR3 spells CASTRWTPGGDTQYF. The DNA for the CDR3 is TGTGCCAGCACCCGGTGGACCCCCGGAGGAGATACGCAGTATTTT. The J gene is TRBJ2-3, the V gene TRBV5-8, with TRBD2 as a possible D gene (5 bases). The CDR3 runs 15 residues. Germline loops: CDR1 SGHTS, CDR2 YDEGEE. V lost 6 bases and J 5 bases, leaving 19 bases between the germline ends.